This TCR beta chain was sequenced during a study of human CD8 memory T cell subsets (dated by TCRdb to about 2020). Describing the broader study: TCRbeta repertoires of stem-like (TSTEM), progenitor exhausted-like (TPEX) and effector memory CD8+ T cell subsets were compared to assess their clonal relationships. TCRbeta repertoires were obtained from a handful of donors, each contributing TSTEM, TPEX and effector memory subsets. The investigation overall reported the following: Both stem-like subsets shared clonotypes with effector memory cells, but TSTEM and TPEX repertoires overlapped minimally, suggesting distinct antigen spectra. Normalized Shannon-Wiener diversity was similarly high in the TSTEM and TPEX subsets, while the effector memory subsets were comparatively less diverse. Only TCRbeta chains were sequenced, and the repertoire comparisons were based on about six donors and tested using paired t-tests with Bonferroni correction. Chao1 estimates suggested greater repertoire diversity in TSTEM than in TPEX subsets, potentially reflecting a broader range of specificities.

To note about this clonotype: Its antigen remains unidentified.

The CDR3 runs 13 amino acids, cysteine and phenylalanine included. DNA for this receptor is not on file. As encoded in the germline V gene, CDR1 is SGHRS while CDR2 is YFSETQ. The run used a NextSeq 550. A Human TCR Profiling Kit was used to prepare UMI-labeled 5' RACE TCRbeta libraries. The same number of PCR cycles was used to prepare all TCRbeta libraries in parallel. Per the original workflow: Each TCRbeta library contained between roughly 3,000 and 18,000 functional CDR3beta clonotypes. MIGEC 1.2.9 was used for UMI extraction and consensus assembly, with at least three reads per UMI being required. MiXCR 3.0.3 was used to extract in-frame CDR3beta repertoires. Each sample was downsampled to 42,000 randomly selected UMIs before diversity metrics were computed in VDJtools 1.2.1. For each sample pair, the repertoire overlap metrics D, R and F2 were calculated in VDJtools using the top 3,000 clones. The reads were reprocessed in TCRdb, with one entry per CDR3 protein sequence and no accompanying DNA. The V and J calls shown here were made by TCRdb, not taken from the authors' results. The sample's own table lists under 6,000 distinct CDR3 sequences. Of the sample, around 17% falls within the top ten clones.

Progenitor exhausted-like memory CD8+ T cells (TPEX) were defined as CCR7+ PD-1+ TIGIT+ early differentiated memory cells with dysfunctional, exhausted-like traits. Density gradient separation was used to isolate peripheral blood mononuclear cells from healthy donor buffy coats. The study enriched total CD8+ T cells through negative magnetic separation using EasySep or MojoSort CD8+ T cell isolation kits. For each subset, total RNA was extracted using an RNeasy Mini Kit from duplicate vials of some 140,000 sorted CD8+ T cells. The PBMCs were used fresh or after being cryopreserved in fetal bovine serum with about 10% DMSO. Fluorescence-activated cell sorting on a FACSAria III was used to sort CD8+ T cell subsets to purity.

This receptor chain uses TRBV5-1 and TRBJ1-1; TCRdb lists TRBD1, though no DNA is available to test this call. The sample comprised CD8+ T cells from PBMCs. This TCR was sampled from a human donor in good health. For the CDR3, the sequence is CASEKPGGTEAFF.